A single sample gave rise to the 24 T cell receptor beta chains below, sequenced in a study of shared clonotypes between healthy human individuals. The protocol was immunoSEQ multiplex PCR, while the TCRdb copy is restricted to in-frame clones and leaves out a portion. Of hundreds of thousands of clones in the sample, roughly 92% were seen once. Naivety among CD8 cells was defined by CD45RO negativity and positive CCR7 selection, thereby excluding terminally differentiated effector memory CD45RA+ cells. The sample consisted of naive CD8+ T cells sorted from blood. The source of these receptors is a man in his thirties or forties in good health.

The genes are TRBV29-1 and TRBJ2-3; 11 bases align to TRBD2. V shed 0 bases and J 2 bases; nucleotides not matched to a gene: 10. CDR1 is SQVTM and CDR2 is ANQGSEA in the germline V gene. The CDR3 runs 18 residues. The CDR3, as DNA: TGCAGCGTTGAAGATTGGGGAACTAGCGGGAGACTCACAGATACGCAGTATTTT. This sequence encodes CSVEDWGTSGRLTDTQYF.

The chain joins TRBV6-5 to TRBJ2-1; D might be TRBD2 (6 bases). Germline V lookup: CDR1 MNHEY, CDR2 SVGAGI. Trimming shortened V by 2 bases and J by 8 bases, and 13 bases separated the two germline ends. The CDR3 runs to 14 residues. CDR3 loop: CASSYKIWGDEQFF. CDR3 DNA sequence: TGTGCCAGCAGTTACAAAATATGGGGGGATGAGCAGTTCTTC.

This sequence joins TRBV19 and TRBJ2-7, with a possible D match to TRBD2 (5 bases). CDR3 length: 13 residues. V shed 5 bases and J shed 3 bases, with 11 bases lying between them. CDR1 LNHDA and CDR2 SQIVND come from the germline V gene (reference sequence). This CDR3 reads CASSPRGLYEQYF. The CDR3 coding sequence is TGTGCCAGTAGTCCGCGAGGGCTCTACGAGCAGTACTTC.

This chain uses TRBV27 with TRBJ2-3; 7 nucleotides line up with TRBD2. CDR3 length equals 16 residues. V lost 5 bases, J lost 2 bases, and 10 bases stayed unmatched. The V gene's germline CDR1 is MNHEY and CDR2 SMNVEV (reference sequence). In DNA form, the CDR3 reads TGTGCCAGCAGTCAAATTACTAGCGCTTACACAGATACGCAGTATTTT. This gives the protein CASSQITSAYTDTQYF.

J is TRBJ2-7 and V is TRBV19; 8 nucleotides align to TRBD1. Germline CDR1 is LNHDA and CDR2 is SQIVND (reference sequence). There are 16 residues in the CDR3. The V and J ends lost 6 bases and 3 bases, in that order; junction bases with no gene match: 13. The CDR3 loop reads CASSPRVTGTGYEQYF. Written as DNA, the CDR3 is TGTGCCAGTAGCCCTAGGGTAACCGGGACAGGCTACGAGCAGTACTTC.

The rearrangement links TRBV5-6 to TRBJ2-7; TRBD2 agrees at 10 bases. V trimming: 0 bases; J trimming: 6 bases; junction bases outside the gene matches: 6. CDR3 length: 15 amino acids. Germline V lookup: CDR1 SGHDT, CDR2 YYEEEE. CDR3: CASSLARLAGVEQYF. The CDR3 nucleotides read TGTGCCAGCAGCTTGGCCCGGCTAGCGGGAGTCGAGCAGTACTTC.

The chain is built from TRBV27 and TRBJ2-7; possibly TRBD1 for D (5 bases). CDR1 MNHEY and CDR2 SMNVEV come from the germline V gene (reference sequence). The CDR3 has 13 residues. The V and J ends lost 8 bases and 0 bases respectively, with 11 bases between them. This CDR3 reads CASGMTVSYEQYF. The CDR3 coding sequence is TGTGCCAGCGGAATGACAGTCTCCTACGAGCAGTACTTC.

This chain links TRBV30 with TRBJ1-4, with no clear D. The CDR3 is made up of 16 amino acids. V lost 0 bases and J 6 bases, leaving 17 bases between the germline ends. Germline V gene data show CDR1 as GTSNPN and CDR2 as SVGIG (reference sequence). This CDR3 reads CAWSVPLREGYEKLFF. In DNA form, the CDR3 reads TGTGCCTGGAGTGTTCCCCTAAGGGAAGGATATGAAAAACTGTTTTTT.

The rearrangement links TRBV6-4 to TRBJ1-1; 8 nucleotides match TRBD1. Germline CDR1 is MRHNA and CDR2 is SNTAGT. With V trimmed by 6 bases and J by 4 bases, 7 bases remained unmatched. The CDR3 runs to 14 residues. The CDR3, as DNA: TGTGCCAGCAGCACTGGACAGGGCTCCACTGAAGCTTTCTTT. Amino acids: CASSTGQGSTEAFF.

Written as DNA, the CDR3 is TGTGCCAGCAGTGAATATAAGGACAGCTCCTACGAGCAGTACTTC. It yields the protein CASSEYKDSSYEQYF. This chain links TRBV25-1 with TRBJ2-7; D may be TRBD1 (6 bases). Germline V CDR1 and CDR2: MGHDK, SYGVNS. V lost 0 bases to trimming and J lost 0 bases, with 9 bases between them. The CDR3 is 15 amino acids.

The chain carries TRBV10-3 and TRBJ2-7; tentatively, D is TRBD2 (5 bases). V shed 6 bases and J shed 4 bases, with 10 bases lying between them. This CDR3 contains 12 residues. Germline lookup yields CDR1 ENHRY and CDR2 SYGVKD. CDR3: CAISDYQYEQYF. CDR3 sequence (DNA): TGTGCCATCAGCGACTATCAGTACGAGCAGTACTTC.

The V and J genes are TRBV11-2 and TRBJ2-1, with 9 bases fitting TRBD2. This CDR3 spans 13 amino acids. After removal of 8 bases from V and 1 base from J, the junction contained 0 bases not matched to a gene. Germline values: CDR1 SGHAT, CDR2 FQNNGV. As DNA, the CDR3 is TGTGCCAGCCTAGCGGGATCCTACAATGAGCAGTTCTTC. Protein product: CASLAGSYNEQFF.

The chain carries TRBV6-1 and TRBJ1-2; the D gene is possibly TRBD1 (5 bases). The CDR3 is 13 amino acids. V lost 6 bases and J 0 bases, leaving 8 bases between the germline ends. The germline V gene has CDR1 MNHNS and CDR2 SASEGT. This CDR3 reads CASSGTANYGYTF. For the CDR3, the DNA is TGTGCCAGCAGCGGGACGGCTAACTATGGCTACACCTTC.

The J gene is TRBJ2-4, the V gene TRBV29-1; TRBD2 agrees at 8 bases. There are 16 residues in the CDR3. CDR1 is SQVTM, CDR2 ANQGSEA, per germline. The J segment lost 0 bases and the V segment lost 3 bases, leaving 7 bases of the junction unmatched. For the CDR3, the DNA is TGCAGCGTTGACGGGGGGGACGGTTTAGCCAAAAACATTCAGTACTTC. Residues: CSVDGGDGLAKNIQYF.

V is TRBV4-3 and J is TRBJ2-1; 9 bases are a match to TRBD2. The trim removed 4 bases at V and 2 bases at J, leaving 3 bases unmatched. The germline V gene has CDR1 LGHNA and CDR2 YSLEER. The CDR3 contains 15 residues. Written as DNA, the CDR3 is TGCGCCAGCAGCCTGGGACTAGCAACCTACAATGAGCAGTTCTTC. Its protein product is CASSLGLATYNEQFF.

V is TRBV5-1 and J is TRBJ2-1; no firm D call. Trimming shortened V by 2 bases and J by 6 bases, and 0 bases separated the two germline ends. Germline assignment: CDR1 SGHRS and CDR2 YFSETQ. The CDR3 has 10 residues. The CDR3 is CASSFNEQFF. For the CDR3, the DNA is TGCGCCAGCAGCTTCAATGAGCAGTTCTTC.

V usage is TRBV30 and J usage is TRBJ2-7; D remains ambiguous. This CDR3 has 15 residues. With 1 base removed from V and 0 bases from J, the gap between germline ends came to 13 bases. In germline, CDR1 is GTSNPN, CDR2 SVGIG (reference sequence). CDR3 coding DNA: TGTGCCTGGAGTGACCTAGTTGCGCACTCCTACGAGCAGTACTTC. Translated: CAWSDLVAHSYEQYF. Combining the CDR3 with reference TRBV30 and TRBJ2-7 gives the whole variable domain SQTIHQWPATLVQPVGSPLSLECTVEGTSNPNLYWYRQAAGRGLQLLFYSVGIGQISSEVPQNLSASRPQDRQFILSSKKLLLSDSGFYLCAWSDLVAHSYEQYFGPGTRLTVT.

The rearrangement links TRBV23-1 to TRBJ2-1; tentatively, D is TRBD2 (5 bases). TRBV23-1 is noted as an ORF with a role that remains uncertain. The germline V and J ends were trimmed by 6 bases and 7 bases, with 10 bases remaining between them. CDR3 length: 12 residues. CDR3 in amino acids: CASSRTANEQFF. Written as DNA, the CDR3 is TGCGCCAGCAGCCGGACTGCTAATGAGCAGTTCTTC.

The chain carries TRBV2 and TRBJ2-1, with 10 nucleotides matching TRBD2. CDR1 and CDR2 from the germline V gene are SNHLY and FYNNEI. The CDR3 totals 19 residues. V lost 1 base to trimming and J lost 8 bases; unmatched junction nucleotides: 17. CDR3 sequence: CASSEGVGAGGARRDEQFF. As DNA, the CDR3 is TGTGCCAGCAGTGAAGGGGTTGGAGCGGGAGGGGCGCGGAGGGATGAGCAGTTCTTC.

This clone has only one observation. The chain joins TRBV5-5 to TRBJ2-1; D ambiguous. This CDR3 has 14 residues. Germline V CDR1 and CDR2: SGHKS, YYEKEE (reference sequence). Trimming shortened V by 0 bases and J by 6 bases, and 10 bases separated the two germline ends. The CDR3 DNA follows: TGTGCCAGCAGCTTGGAGGGTTGGGGCAATGAGCAGTTCTTC. Its translation is CASSLEGWGNEQFF.

The J gene is TRBJ2-7, the V gene TRBV2; D unresolved. V shed 8 bases and J shed 3 bases, with 14 bases lying between them. CDR1 SNHLY and CDR2 FYNNEI come from the germline V gene. The CDR3 is made up of 13 amino acids. The CDR3 spells CASEGPLNYEQYF. The CDR3 DNA reads TGTGCCAGCGAAGGGCCCTTAAACTACGAGCAGTACTTC.

This chain uses TRBV6-5 with TRBJ2-5; a weak D match, TRBD2 (7 bases). Per germline, CDR1 MNHEY and CDR2 SVGAGI. CDR3 length: 16 residues. With 3 bases removed from V and 4 bases from J, the gap between germline ends came to 18 bases. The CDR3 DNA follows: TGTGCCAGCAGTTATGGTGGGCTGCGGGGGCGAGAGACCCAGTACTTC. Translation gives CASSYGGLRGRETQYF.

V usage is TRBV27 and J usage is TRBJ2-3; D remains unclear. Germline CDR1 is MNHEY and CDR2 is SMNVEV (reference sequence). The germline V and J ends were trimmed by 6 bases and 6 bases, with 22 bases remaining between them. The CDR3 contains 16 residues. The DNA for the CDR3 is TGTGCCAGCAGAAAAGAACAAGACTGGGGTGGGGATACGCAGTATTTT. Protein sequence: CASRKEQDWGGDTQYF.

The chain employs TRBV7-8 and TRBJ2-3; 9 bases agree with TRBD2. The CDR3 sequence is 15 residues long. CDR1 SGHVS and CDR2 FQNEAQ come from the germline V gene. With V trimmed by 5 bases and J by 4 bases, 7 bases remained unmatched. In nucleotides, the CDR3 is TGTGCCAGCAGCCCGATAGCGGGAGTACCAGATACGCAGTATTTT. It is translated as CASSPIAGVPDTQYF.